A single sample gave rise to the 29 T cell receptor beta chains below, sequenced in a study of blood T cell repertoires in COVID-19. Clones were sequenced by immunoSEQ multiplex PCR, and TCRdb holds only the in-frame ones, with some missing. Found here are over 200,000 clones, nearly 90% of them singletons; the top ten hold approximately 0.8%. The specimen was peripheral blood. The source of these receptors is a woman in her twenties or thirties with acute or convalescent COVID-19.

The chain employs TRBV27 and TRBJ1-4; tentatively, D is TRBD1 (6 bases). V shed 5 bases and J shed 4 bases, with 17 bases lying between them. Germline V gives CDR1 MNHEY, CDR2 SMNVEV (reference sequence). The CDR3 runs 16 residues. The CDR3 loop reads CASSPIPGQLNEKLFF. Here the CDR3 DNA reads TGTGCCAGCAGTCCAATCCCAGGACAGCTTAATGAAAAACTGTTTTTT.

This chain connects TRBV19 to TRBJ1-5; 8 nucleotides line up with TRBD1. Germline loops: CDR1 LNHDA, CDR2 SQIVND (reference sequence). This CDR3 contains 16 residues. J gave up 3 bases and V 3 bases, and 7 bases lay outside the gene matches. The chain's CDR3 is CASSIMQGAINQPQHF. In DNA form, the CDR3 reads TGTGCCAGTAGTATTATGCAGGGGGCAATCAATCAGCCCCAGCATTTT.

The CDR3 bases are TGCAGCGTTGAGTCTGTGAGCTATGGCTACACCTTC. It specifies CSVESVSYGYTF. The chain combines TRBV29-1 with TRBJ1-2; D is undetermined. The V end was cut by 3 bases, the J end by 4 bases, with 9 bases between. In germline, CDR1 is SQVTM, CDR2 ANQGSEA. The CDR3 is made up of 12 amino acids.

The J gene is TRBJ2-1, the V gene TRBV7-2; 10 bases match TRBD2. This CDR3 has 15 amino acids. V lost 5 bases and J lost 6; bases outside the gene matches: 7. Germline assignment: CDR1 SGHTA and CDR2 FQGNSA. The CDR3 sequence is CASSPLAGGSNEQFF. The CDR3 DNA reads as TGTGCCAGCAGCCCCTTAGCGGGAGGAAGCAATGAGCAGTTCTTC.

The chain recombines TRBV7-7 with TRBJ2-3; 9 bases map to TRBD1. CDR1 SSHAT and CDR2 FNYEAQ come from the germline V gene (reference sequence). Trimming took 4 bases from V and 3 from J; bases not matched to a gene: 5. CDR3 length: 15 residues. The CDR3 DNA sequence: TGTGCCAGCAGCTCCGGGACAGGGTGGACAGATACGCAGTATTTT. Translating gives CASSSGTGWTDTQYF.

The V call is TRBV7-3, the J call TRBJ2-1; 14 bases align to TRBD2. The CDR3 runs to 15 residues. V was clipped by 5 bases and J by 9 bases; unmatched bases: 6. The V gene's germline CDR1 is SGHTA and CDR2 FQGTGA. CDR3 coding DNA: TGTGCCAGCAGCCAGACTAGCGGGAGGGCCTCTGAGCAGTTCTTC. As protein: CASSQTSGRASEQFF. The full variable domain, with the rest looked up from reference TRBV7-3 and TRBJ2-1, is GAGVSQTPSNKVTEKGKYVELRCDPISGHTALYWYRQSLGQGPEFLIYFQGTGAADDSGLPNDRFFAVRPEGSVSTLKIQRTERGDSAVYLCASSQTSGRASEQFFGPGTRLTVL.

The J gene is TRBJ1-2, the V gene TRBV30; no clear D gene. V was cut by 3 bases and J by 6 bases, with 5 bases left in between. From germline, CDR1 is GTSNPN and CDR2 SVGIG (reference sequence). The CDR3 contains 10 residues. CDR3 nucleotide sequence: TGTGCCTGGAGCGGGAATGGCTACACCTTC. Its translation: CAWSGNGYTF. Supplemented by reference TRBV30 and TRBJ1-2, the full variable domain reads SQTIHQWPATLVQPVGSPLSLECTVEGTSNPNLYWYRQAAGRGLQLLFYSVGIGQISSEVPQNLSASRPQDRQFILSSKKLLLSDSGFYLCAWSGNGYTFGSGTRLTVV.

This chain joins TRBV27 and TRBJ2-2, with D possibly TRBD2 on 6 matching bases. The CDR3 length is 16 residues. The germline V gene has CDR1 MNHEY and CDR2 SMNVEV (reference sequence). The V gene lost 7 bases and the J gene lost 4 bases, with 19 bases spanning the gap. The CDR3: CASTPGLVPGTGELFF. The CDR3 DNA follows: TGTGCCAGCACCCCGGGACTGGTGCCTGGCACCGGGGAGCTGTTTTTT.

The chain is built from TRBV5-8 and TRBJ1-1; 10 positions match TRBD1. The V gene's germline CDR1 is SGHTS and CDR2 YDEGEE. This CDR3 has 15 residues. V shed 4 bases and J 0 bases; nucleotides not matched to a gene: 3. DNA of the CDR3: TGTGCCAGCAGCGCGGGACAGGGGTTGAACACTGAAGCTTTCTTT. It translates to CASSAGQGLNTEAFF.

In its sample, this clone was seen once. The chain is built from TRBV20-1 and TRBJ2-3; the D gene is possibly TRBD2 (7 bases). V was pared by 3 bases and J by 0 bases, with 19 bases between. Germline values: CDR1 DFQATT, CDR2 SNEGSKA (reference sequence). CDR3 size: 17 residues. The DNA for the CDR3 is TGCAGTGCTAGTCGGCGGGGGCGCCTTTATAGCACAGATACGCAGTATTTT. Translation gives CSASRRGRLYSTDTQYF.

The CDR3: CASSWENDRVPLYEQYF. For the CDR3, the DNA is TGTGCCAGCAGCTGGGAAAACGACAGGGTACCACTCTACGAGCAGTACTTC. The chain carries TRBV5-4 and TRBJ2-7; 7 bases map to TRBD1. The CDR3 has 17 amino acids. V lost 3 bases, J lost 3 bases, and 15 bases stayed unmatched. Germline CDR1 SGHNT, CDR2 YYREEE (reference sequence).

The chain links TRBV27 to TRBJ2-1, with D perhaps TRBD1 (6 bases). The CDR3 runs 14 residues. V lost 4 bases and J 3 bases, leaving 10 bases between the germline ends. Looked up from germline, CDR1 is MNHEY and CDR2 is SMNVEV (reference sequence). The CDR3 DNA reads TGTGCCAGCAGTTCAGGGGATAACTACAATGAGCAGTTCTTC. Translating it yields CASSSGDNYNEQFF.

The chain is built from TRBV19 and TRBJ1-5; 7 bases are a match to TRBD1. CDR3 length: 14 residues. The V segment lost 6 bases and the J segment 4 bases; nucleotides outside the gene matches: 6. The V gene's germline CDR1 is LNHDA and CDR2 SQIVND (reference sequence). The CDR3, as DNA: TGTGCCAGTAGCTATACACAGGGGAATCAGCCCCAGCATTTT. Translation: CASSYTQGNQPQHF.

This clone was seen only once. The DNA for the CDR3 is TGTGCCACCAGTGATCCATATGCACGGGGCACCGGGGAGCTGTTTTTT. Protein: CATSDPYARGTGELFF. The chain couples TRBV24-1 to TRBJ2-2; tentative D call: TRBD2 (5 bases). CDR1 KGHDR and CDR2 SFDVKD come from the germline V gene. Trimming shortened V by 3 bases and J by 4 bases, and 14 bases separated the two germline ends. The CDR3 sequence is 16 residues long.

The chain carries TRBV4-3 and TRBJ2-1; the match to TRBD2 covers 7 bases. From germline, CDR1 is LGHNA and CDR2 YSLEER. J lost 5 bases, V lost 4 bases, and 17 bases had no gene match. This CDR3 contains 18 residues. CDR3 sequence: CASSRRGLREAQNNEQFF. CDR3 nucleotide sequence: TGCGCCAGCAGCCGAAGGGGATTACGGGAGGCCCAAAACAATGAGCAGTTCTTC.

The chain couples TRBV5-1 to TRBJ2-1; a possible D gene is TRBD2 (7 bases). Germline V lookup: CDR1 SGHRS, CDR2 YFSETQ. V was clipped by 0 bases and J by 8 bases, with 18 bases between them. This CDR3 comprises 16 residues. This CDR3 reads CASSLASGTGGHEQFF. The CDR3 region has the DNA TGCGCCAGCAGCTTGGCGTCGGGGACCGGGGGGCATGAGCAGTTCTTC.

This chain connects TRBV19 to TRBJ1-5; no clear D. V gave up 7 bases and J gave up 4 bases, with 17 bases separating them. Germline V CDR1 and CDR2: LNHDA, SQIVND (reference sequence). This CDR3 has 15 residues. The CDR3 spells CASTNGPSRNQPQHF. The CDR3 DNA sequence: TGTGCCAGTACAAACGGCCCCTCGCGGAATCAGCCCCAGCATTTT.

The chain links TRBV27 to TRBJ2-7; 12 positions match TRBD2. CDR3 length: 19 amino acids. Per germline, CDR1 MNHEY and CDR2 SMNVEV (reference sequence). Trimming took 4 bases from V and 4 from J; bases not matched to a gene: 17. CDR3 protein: CASSSERLERLAGGYEQYF. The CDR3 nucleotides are TGTGCCAGCAGTTCAGAGAGGCTAGAGAGGCTAGCGGGAGGGTACGAGCAGTACTTC.

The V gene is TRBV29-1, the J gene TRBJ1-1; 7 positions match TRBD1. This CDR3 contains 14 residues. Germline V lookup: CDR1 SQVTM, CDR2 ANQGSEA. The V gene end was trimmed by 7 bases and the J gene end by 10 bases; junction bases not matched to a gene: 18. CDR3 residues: CSASEVGQLSGAFF. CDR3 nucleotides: TGCAGCGCATCAGAGGTGGGACAGTTATCTGGAGCTTTCTTT.

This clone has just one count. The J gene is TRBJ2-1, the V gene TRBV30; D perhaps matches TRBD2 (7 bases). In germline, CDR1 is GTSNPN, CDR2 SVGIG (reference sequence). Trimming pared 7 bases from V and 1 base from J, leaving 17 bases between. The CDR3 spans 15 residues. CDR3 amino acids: CASSRGGSSYNEQFF. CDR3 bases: TGTGCCTCTTCAAGGGGGGGGAGTTCCTACAATGAGCAGTTCTTC.

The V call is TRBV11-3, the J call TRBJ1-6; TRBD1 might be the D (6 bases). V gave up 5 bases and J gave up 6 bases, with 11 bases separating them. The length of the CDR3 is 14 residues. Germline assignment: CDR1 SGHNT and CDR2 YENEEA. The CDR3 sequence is CASSEQGFNSPLHF. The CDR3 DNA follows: TGTGCCAGCAGCGAACAGGGATTTAATTCACCCCTCCACTTT.

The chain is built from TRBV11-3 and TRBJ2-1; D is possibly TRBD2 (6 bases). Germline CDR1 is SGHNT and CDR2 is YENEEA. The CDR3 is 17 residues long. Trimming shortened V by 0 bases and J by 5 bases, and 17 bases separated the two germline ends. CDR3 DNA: TGTGCCAGCAGCTTAGATTCCTCCCTAGCGAGAAACAATGAGCAGTTCTTC. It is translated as CASSLDSSLARNNEQFF.

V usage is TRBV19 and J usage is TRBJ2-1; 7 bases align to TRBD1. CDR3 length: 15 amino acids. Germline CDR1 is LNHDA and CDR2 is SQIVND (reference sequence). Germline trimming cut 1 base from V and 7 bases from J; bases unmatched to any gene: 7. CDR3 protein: CASSIAGSGGNEQFF. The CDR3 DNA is TGTGCCAGTAGTATAGCCGGGTCAGGGGGAAATGAGCAGTTCTTC.

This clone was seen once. CDR3 in amino acids: CATKTGDSYEQYF. The CDR3 DNA sequence: TGTGCTACCAAGACAGGCGATTCCTACGAGCAGTACTTC. The chain combines TRBV12-5 with TRBJ2-7; possibly TRBD1 for D (6 bases). Trimming took off 10 bases at V and 1 base at J, with 14 bases between the two ends. The CDR3 sequence is 13 residues long. CDR1 LGHNT and CDR2 FRNRAP come from the germline V gene.

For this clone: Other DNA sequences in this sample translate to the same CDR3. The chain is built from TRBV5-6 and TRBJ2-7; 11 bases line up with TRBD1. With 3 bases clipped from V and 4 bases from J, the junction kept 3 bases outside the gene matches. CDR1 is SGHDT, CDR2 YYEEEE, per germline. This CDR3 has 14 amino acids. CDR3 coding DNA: TGTGCCAGCAGCTCGGACAGGGGGCAGTACGAGCAGTACTTC. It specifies CASSSDRGQYEQYF. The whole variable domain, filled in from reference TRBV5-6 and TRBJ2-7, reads DAGVTQSPTHLIKTRGQQVTLRCSPKSGHDTVSWYQQALGQGPQFIFQYYEEEERQRGNFPDRFSGHQFPNYSSELNVNALLLGDSALYLCASSSDRGQYEQYFGPGTRLTVT.

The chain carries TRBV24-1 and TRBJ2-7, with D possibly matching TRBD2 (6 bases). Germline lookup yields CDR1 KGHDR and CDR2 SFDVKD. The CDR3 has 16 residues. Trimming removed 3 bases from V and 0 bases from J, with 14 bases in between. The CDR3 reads CATSDPGRGGSYEQYF. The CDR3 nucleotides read TGTGCCACCAGTGATCCTGGTCGGGGAGGCTCCTACGAGCAGTACTTC.

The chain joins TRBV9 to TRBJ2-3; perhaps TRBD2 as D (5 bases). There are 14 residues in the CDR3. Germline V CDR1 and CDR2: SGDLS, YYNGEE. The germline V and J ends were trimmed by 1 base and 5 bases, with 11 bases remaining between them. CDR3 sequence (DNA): TGTGCCAGCAGCGTAAGACCCGCGGGAGATACGCAGTATTTT. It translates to CASSVRPAGDTQYF.

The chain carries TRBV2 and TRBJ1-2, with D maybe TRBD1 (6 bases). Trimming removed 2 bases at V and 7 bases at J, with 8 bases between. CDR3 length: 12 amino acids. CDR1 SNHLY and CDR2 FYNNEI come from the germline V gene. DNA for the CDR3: TGTGCCAGCAGTGAAACAGGGAGTGGCTACACCTTC. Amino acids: CASSETGSGYTF.

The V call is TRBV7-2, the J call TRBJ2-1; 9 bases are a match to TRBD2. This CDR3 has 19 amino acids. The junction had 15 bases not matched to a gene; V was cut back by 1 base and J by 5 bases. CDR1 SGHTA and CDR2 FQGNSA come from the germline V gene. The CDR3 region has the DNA TGTGCCAGCAGCTTAGTATGGGCTAGCGGGACCTTGAGGGACAATGAGCAGTTCTTC. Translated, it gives CASSLVWASGTLRDNEQFF.